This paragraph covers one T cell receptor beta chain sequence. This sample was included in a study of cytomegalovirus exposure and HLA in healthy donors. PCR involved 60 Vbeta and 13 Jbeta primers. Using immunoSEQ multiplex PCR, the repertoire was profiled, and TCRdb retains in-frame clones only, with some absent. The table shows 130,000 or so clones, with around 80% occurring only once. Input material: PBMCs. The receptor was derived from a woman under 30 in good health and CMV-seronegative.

The CDR3 bases are TGTGCCAGCAGTGTGGAGGCCGAGGAGACCCAGTACTTC. It codes for CASSVEAEETQYF. The chain links TRBV2 to TRBJ2-5; D is perhaps TRBD2 (5 bases). The germline V gene has CDR1 SNHLY and CDR2 FYNNEI. V was trimmed by 4 bases and J by 5 bases, leaving 11 bases between them. The CDR3 loop spans 13 amino acids.